These T cell receptor beta chains were read from a single sample in a study of graft-versus-host responses after intestinal transplantation. Assay used: immunoSEQ multiplex PCR; TCRdb lists only in-frame clones, some missing. This sample has 100,000 or so clones, with 90% to 95% found just once. No cognate antigen is known for these TCRs. Sequencing used unstimulated CD8+ T cells sorted from spleen or lymph node cells, obtained before transplant. Receptors were obtained from a human donor who was the organ donor for an intestinal transplant. Each CDR3 is given with its conserved first and last residue. A D gene is named only where the DNA matches it firmly. Part of the rows lack a size; the others show once, few, many or a class for expanded clones.

TRBD2 TRBJ2-7 13 TRBV5-4 - TGTGCCAGCAGACTAGCGGGACACTACGAGCAGTACTTC CASRLAGHYEQYF
TRBD1 TRBJ1-2 12 TRBV5-1 - TGCGCCACAACCGGGACAGAAGATGGCTACACCTTC CATTGTEDGYTF
- TRBJ2-7 14 TRBV6-6 - TGTGCCAGCAGGCGACCGGGAAGTATCTACGAGCAGTACTTC CASRRPGSIYEQYF
TRBD1 TRBJ1-1 13 TRBV5-8 - TGTCTTGGGACAGTCGCCATGAACACTGAAGCTTTCTTT CLGTVAMNTEAFF
TRBD2 TRBJ2-3 10 TRBV20-1 - TGCAGTGTTGGGGGGGGTGGGCAGTATTTT CSVGGGGQYF
TRBD2 TRBJ2-2 16 TRBV7-9 - TGTGCCAGCAGCTTAGTAGATGCGGGGGACACCGGGGAGCTGTTTTTT CASSLVDAGDTGELFF
TRBD2 TRBJ2-1 15 TRBV11-1 - TGTGCCAGCAGCTTCGGCGGGAGCTCCTACAATGAGCAGTTCTTC CASSFGGSSYNEQFF
- TRBJ2-7 14 TRBV4-1 once TGCGCCAGCAGCCAAGAGGTGGCATCCTACGAGCAGTACTTC CASSQEVASYEQYF
TRBD2 TRBJ2-7 12 TRBV19 - TGTGCCAGTAGTACCGGGGGGAACGAGCAGTACTTC CASSTGGNEQYF
TRBD2 TRBJ2-1 15 TRBV7-2 - TGTGCCAGCAGCTTGGGGACTAGCGCCTTCAATGAGCAGTTCTTC CASSLGTSAFNEQFF
TRBD2 TRBJ2-7 15 TRBV11-2 - TGTGCCAGCAGCCTATCTAGCGGGGGGGCCTACGAGCAGTACTTC CASSLSSGGAYEQYF
- TRBJ1-2 13 TRBV28 - TGTGCCACCAGGGTTTTTCGAGAGAATGGCTACACCTTC CATRVFRENGYTF
- TRBJ1-5 13 TRBV27 - TGTGCCAGCAGTTTGGCCCCGGGTCAGCCCCAGCATTTT CASSLAPGQPQHF
TRBD1 TRBJ2-1 12 TRBV29-1 - TGCAGCGGGGGACAGGTTGACGGTGAGCAGTTCTTC CSGGQVDGEQFF
TRBD1 TRBJ2-3 16 TRBV9 - TGTGCCAGCAGCTCCGGGACAGGGATTAGCACAGATACGCAGTATTTT CASSSGTGISTDTQYF
- TRBJ1-1 15 TRBV5-4 once TGTGCCAGCAGTTCTCAAATCGGGGGGGCGACTGAAGCTTTCTTT CASSSQIGGATEAFF
- TRBJ1-3 14 TRBV5-6 few TGTGCCAGCACCTACGACAGGTGGGGAAACACCATATATTTT CASTYDRWGNTIYF
- TRBJ2-5 11 TRBV20-1 - TGCAGTGCACTCTTTTGGGAGACCCAGTACTTC CSALFWETQYF
- TRBJ1-2 12 TRBV18 once TGTGCCAGCTCACCACGGACGGGATCTTGCACCTTC CASSPRTGSCTF
- TRBJ2-1 15 TRBV18 - TGTGCCAGCTCACCATTGTTAGCTTCCTACAATGAGCAGTTCTTC CASSPLLASYNEQFF
TRBD1 TRBJ2-1 16 TRBV18 - TGTGCCAGCTCTATGCGGACAGCATTACAGGGGAATGAGCAGTTCTTC CASSMRTALQGNEQFF
TRBD1 TRBJ2-1 15 TRBV5-6 - TGTGCCAGCAGCTCCATCCAGGGACAGGGGTATGAGCAGTTCTTC CASSSIQGQGYEQFF
TRBD2 TRBJ2-4 18 TRBV7-9 - TGTGCCAGCAGCTCCGGGACTAGCGGGAATCTAGCCAAAAACATTCAGTACTTC CASSSGTSGNLAKNIQYF
TRBD2 TRBJ2-1 14 TRBV7-3 - TGTGCCAGCAGCTTTAGCGGGGGGGCCAATGAGCAGTTCTTC CASSFSGGANEQFF
- TRBJ2-7 11 TRBV19 once TGTGCCAGTAGCTCTCCGTACGAGCAGTACTTC CASSSPYEQYF
- TRBJ2-7 15 TRBV27 - TGTGCCAGCAGTCCAGACAGACCAGTCAACTACGAGCAGTACTTC CASSPDRPVNYEQYF
TRBD1 TRBJ1-1 14 TRBV7-9 - TGTGCCAGCAGCCCAGGGACAGGGGGCACTGAAGCTTTCTTT CASSPGTGGTEAFF
- TRBJ1-1 18 TRBV7-6 - TGTGCCAGCAGCTTACGTGTGAACAGGGAAATAGGCAAAACTGAAGCTTTCTTT CASSLRVNREIGKTEAFF
- TRBJ2-7 14 TRBV19 - TGTGCCAGTAGTATGTGGCCAGGGTATAGAGGGCAGTACTTC CASSMWPGYRGQYF
- TRBJ1-2 16 TRBV27 - TGTGCCAGCAGTCGGGTGAAGGCTCCGGCTAACTATGGCTACACCTTC CASSRVKAPANYGYTF
- TRBJ2-7 13 TRBV28 - TGTGCCAGCAGTGCAGATAGGGGGTACGAGCAGTACTTC CASSADRGYEQYF
TRBD1 TRBJ1-1 14 TRBV7-9 - TGTGCCAGCAGCTTTGCAGGGGGAACCCCCGAAGCTTTCTTT CASSFAGGTPEAFF
TRBD1 TRBJ2-3 15 TRBV7-8 - TGTGCCACCAGTACCCCGGGACAGACCCCAGATACGCAGTATTTT CATSTPGQTPDTQYF
TRBD2 TRBJ2-5 14 TRBV28 - TGTGCCAGCCGATGGGGGGGACCCCAAGAGACCCAGTACTTC CASRWGGPQETQYF
TRBD2 TRBJ2-7 17 TRBV10-1 - TGCGCCAGCAGTGAGCCGGTAGCGGGAGGGCCGGTCTGCGAGCAGTACTTC CASSEPVAGGPVCEQYF
- TRBJ2-7 12 TRBV7-9 - - CASSFGPGTANF
- TRBJ2-3 15 TRBV27 - TGTGCCAGCAGTTTATTGGTAGGGGGCACAGATACGCAGTATTTT CASSLLVGGTDTQYF
- TRBJ2-5 14 TRBV5-1 - TGCGCCAGCAGCTTGGCCTGGCTCAAACGGGAGCAGTACTTC CASSLAWLKREQYF
- TRBJ2-1 13 TRBV7-9 - TGTGCCAGCAGCACCACCCCGAGGGATGAGCAGTTCTTC CASSTTPRDEQFF
- TRBJ2-2 15 TRBV5-1 - TGCGCCAGCAGCTTGACCAGCGCTAACACCGGGGAGCTGTTTTTT CASSLTSANTGELFF
TRBD1 TRBJ1-1 18 TRBV28 - TGTGCCAGCAGTCACTCCGGACAGGGGCTGGGAGTCAACACTGAAGCTTTCTTT CASSHSGQGLGVNTEAFF
- TRBJ2-2 14 TRBV6-5 - TGTGCCAGCAGTTACTCGCTAGTCCCTGGGGAGCTGTTTTTT CASSYSLVPGELFF
TRBD1 TRBJ1-3 15 TRBV7-3 - TGTGCCAGCAGCTTTACAGGGGGTGGCGGAAACACCATATATTTT CASSFTGGGGNTIYF
- TRBJ1-2 13 TRBV5-5 - TGTGCCAGCAGCCCCGCGGGTCCCTATGGCTACACCTTC CASSPAGPYGYTF
- TRBJ2-7 16 TRBV10-1 - TGCGCCAGCTCAACCTGGAGGACCCTGACTGCCTACGAGCAGTACTTC CASSTWRTLTAYEQYF